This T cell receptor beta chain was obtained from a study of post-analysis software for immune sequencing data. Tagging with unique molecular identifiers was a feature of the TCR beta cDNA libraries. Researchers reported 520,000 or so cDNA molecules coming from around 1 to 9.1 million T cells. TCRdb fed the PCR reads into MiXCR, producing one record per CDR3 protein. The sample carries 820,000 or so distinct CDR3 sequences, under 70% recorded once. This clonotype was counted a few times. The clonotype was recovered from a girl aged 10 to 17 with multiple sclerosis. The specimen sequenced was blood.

In DNA form, the CDR3 reads TGTGCCAGCAGTTTAGCGGGTAGAGCCTCTGGGGCCAACGTCCTGACTTTC. Translating gives CASSLAGRASGANVLTF. The chain has TRBV12-3 or TRBV12-4 and TRBJ2-6; D is unresolved. The CDR3 covers 17 residues. Trimming left V 0 bases short and J 0 bases short, with 9 bases between.